The 7 T cell receptor beta chains presented below share a single source sample, sequenced in a study of cytotoxic CD8 clonotypes in ibrutinib-treated CLL. Repertoires were generated with immunoSEQ multiplex PCR, while TCRdb's copy carries only in-frame clones and drops some. Of approximately 280,000 clones in the sample, approximately 76% are singletons; the top ten hold roughly 5.7%. Sequencing was performed on PBMCs, taken at disease progression, from a patient treated with ibrutinib. The receptors were gathered from a human donor with chronic lymphocytic leukemia.

The chain links TRBV4-1 to TRBJ2-1; D could derive from TRBD1 or TRBD2 (5 bases each). Germline V gene data show CDR1 as MGHRA and CDR2 as YSYEKL. The CDR3 is 17 residues long. The V end lost 4 bases, the J end lost 2 bases, and 18 bases lay between the germline ends. CDR3 in DNA: TGCGCCAGCAGCCGTGAAAAGGGACGATCCGCCTACAATGAGCAGTTCTTC. It translates to CASSREKGRSAYNEQFF.

The chain couples TRBV9 to TRBJ2-7; D is uncertain. In germline, CDR1 is SGDLS, CDR2 YYNGEE. CDR3 length equals 16 residues. Trimming removed 0 bases at V and 1 base at J, with 14 bases between. CDR3 loop: CASSVGPDLRSYEQYF. The CDR3 region has the DNA TGTGCCAGCAGCGTAGGTCCGGACCTGAGATCCTACGAGCAGTACTTC. The entire variable domain, with the rest obtained from reference TRBV9 and TRBJ2-7, is as follows: DSGVTQTPKHLITATGQRVTLRCSPRSGDLSVYWYQQSLDQGLQFLIQYYNGEERAKGNILERFSAQQFPDLHSELNLSSLELGDSALYFCASSVGPDLRSYEQYFGPGTRLTVT.

The chain employs TRBV5-8 and TRBJ2-7; D might be TRBD2 (5 bases). Trimming shortened V by 4 bases and J by 3 bases, and 11 bases separated the two germline ends. Germline V gene sequence: CDR1 SGHTS, CDR2 YDEGEE. This CDR3 is built from 13 residues. CDR3 region: CASSPGGNYEQYF. CDR3 in DNA: TGTGCCAGCAGCCCCGGAGGCAACTACGAGCAGTACTTC.

The chain uses TRBV28 and TRBJ2-7; 12 bases agree with TRBD2. The CDR3 covers 16 residues. The V segment lost 3 bases and the J segment 3 bases; nucleotides outside the gene matches: 6. The germline CDR1 and CDR2 sequences are MDHEN and SYDVKM. The CDR3 nucleotides read TGTGCCAGCAGTTTCCAGACTAGCGGGAGTATCTACGAGCAGTACTTC. Its translation: CASSFQTSGSIYEQYF.

The chain has TRBV28 and TRBJ1-4, with a weak D call TRBD1 (6 bases). V was shortened by 4 bases and J by 7 bases, with 16 bases between the two germline ends. CDR1 and CDR2 from the germline V gene are MDHEN and SYDVKM. The CDR3 runs to 15 residues. The CDR3 is CASSSLGGGSEKLFF. The CDR3 bases are TGTGCCAGCAGTTCCCTCGGGGGCGGAAGTGAAAAACTGTTTTTT.

This rearrangement joins TRBV9 to TRBJ2-6; 10 bases are shared with TRBD2. The CDR3 loop spans 17 amino acids. V trimming: 0 bases; J trimming: 0 bases; junction bases outside the gene matches: 0. Per the germline V gene, CDR1 is SGDLS and CDR2 is YYNGEE. CDR3 sequence (DNA): TGTGCCAGCAGCGTAGTAGCGGGGGGCTCTGGGGCCAACGTCCTGACTTTC. Its protein is CASSVVAGGSGANVLTF.

The chain is built from TRBV11-2 and TRBJ2-2; D call uncertain. The V end was cut by 5 bases, the J end by 0 bases, with 10 bases between. CDR1 is SGHAT, CDR2 FQNNGV, per germline. The CDR3 sequence is 15 residues long. CDR3 in amino acids: CASSLTEANTGELFF. In nucleotides, the CDR3 is TGTGCCAGCAGCCTCACAGAGGCGAACACCGGGGAGCTGTTTTTT.